The T cell receptor (beta chain) described here comes from a study of T-cell reconstitution after alpha-beta-depleted transplantation in children listed by TCRdb under 2016. Notes on the research overall: Using TCR repertoire profiling, the study followed T-cell immune reconstitution in a quantitative way in children after TCRalphabeta/CD19-depleted allogeneic hematopoietic cell transplantation. Broad study findings and their caveats: Over subsequent months, a decline in hyperexpanded clone frequencies was noted, and after one year, T-cell counts and TCRbeta diversity were mostly ascribed to newly produced T cells. In some patients, high TCRbeta diversity at day 60 was attributed to recipient T cells and intrathymic progenitors that had survived conditioning. The apparently early recovery of alphabetaT-cell counts about two months after transplant reportedly depended on only several hundred rapidly expanded clones that came from non-depleted graft cells.

The sample holds many counts of this clonotype. This clone's antigen is unknown. Nothing much larger sits one base from this clone, and base qualities are not available. In the paper's terms, the treatment or condition label means: allogeneic hematopoietic cell transplantation with graft depleted of TCRalphabeta T cells and CD19 B cells. Transplant recipients were children who received TCRalphabeta/CD19-depleted allogeneic hematopoietic cell grafts. The library was produced with PCR. The listed sequencing device is Illumina HiSeq 2500. TCR libraries were prepared with molecular barcoding, using unique molecular identifiers to normalize TCRbeta repertoire quantification. TCRdb reanalyzed the raw reads on its own, using fastp at Q25 for trimming and MiXCR for clone calling, and kept in-frame beta chains. A single entry per CDR3 protein holds the most common genes and DNA from its merged rows. The sample yields 700,000 or so distinct CDR3 sequences; roughly 13% were counted once. The ten largest account for around 0.79% of the sample.

Sequencing was performed on PBMCs, taken before TCRalphabeta/CD19-depleted stem cell transplant. The receptor was isolated from a girl aged 2-10 years with congenital amegakaryocytic thrombocytopenia, due to receive a stem cell transplant.

The CDR3 reads as follows: CASGLGLADTQYF. The DNA reads as follows: TGCGCCAGCGGTCTAGGGTTGGCAGATACGCAGTATTTT. The V and J segments used are TRBV5-1 and TRBJ2-3, with the D gene uncertain. V is shortened by 7 bases, J by 4 bases, and the region joining them spans 13 bases. The CDR3 goes from the cysteine to the phenylalanine over 13 residues. Of all the DNA, just the CDR3 is kept, 39 bases in frame from base 1. The CDR1 and CDR2 encoded by the germline V gene are SGHRS and YFSETQ.